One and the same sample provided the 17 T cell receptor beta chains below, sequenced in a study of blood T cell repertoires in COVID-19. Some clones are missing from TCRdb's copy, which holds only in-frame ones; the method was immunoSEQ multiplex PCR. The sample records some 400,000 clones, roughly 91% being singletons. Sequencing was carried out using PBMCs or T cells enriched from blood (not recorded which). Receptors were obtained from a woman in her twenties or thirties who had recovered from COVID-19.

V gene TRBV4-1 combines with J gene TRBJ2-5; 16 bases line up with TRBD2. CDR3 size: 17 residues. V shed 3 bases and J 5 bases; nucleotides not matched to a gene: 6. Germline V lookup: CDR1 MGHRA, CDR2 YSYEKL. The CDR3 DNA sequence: TGCGCCAGCAGCCATGGGACTAGCGGGGGGGCCAGGGAGACCCAGTACTTC. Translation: CASSHGTSGGARETQYF.

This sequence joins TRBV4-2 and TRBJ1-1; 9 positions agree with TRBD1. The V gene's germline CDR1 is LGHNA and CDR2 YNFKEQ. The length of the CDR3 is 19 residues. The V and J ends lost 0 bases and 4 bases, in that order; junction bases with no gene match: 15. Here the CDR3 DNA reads TGTGCCAGCAGCCAAGAGCGACCAACCCCGGGACAGGGTAGCACTGAAGCTTTCTTT. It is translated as CASSQERPTPGQGSTEAFF.

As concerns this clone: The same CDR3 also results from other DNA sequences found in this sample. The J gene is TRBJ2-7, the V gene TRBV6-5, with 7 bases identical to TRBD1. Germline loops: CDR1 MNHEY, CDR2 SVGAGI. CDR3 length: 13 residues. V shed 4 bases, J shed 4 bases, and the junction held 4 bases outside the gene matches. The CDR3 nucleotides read TGTGCCAGCAGTTCCGGGACAGATTACGAGCAGTACTTC. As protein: CASSSGTDYEQYF.

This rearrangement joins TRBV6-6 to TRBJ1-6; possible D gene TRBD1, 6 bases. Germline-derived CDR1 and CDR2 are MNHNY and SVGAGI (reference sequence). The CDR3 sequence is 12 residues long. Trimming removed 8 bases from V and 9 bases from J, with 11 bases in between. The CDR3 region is CASRPGVSPLHF. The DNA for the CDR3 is TGTGCCAGCCGGCCAGGGGTTTCACCCCTCCACTTT.

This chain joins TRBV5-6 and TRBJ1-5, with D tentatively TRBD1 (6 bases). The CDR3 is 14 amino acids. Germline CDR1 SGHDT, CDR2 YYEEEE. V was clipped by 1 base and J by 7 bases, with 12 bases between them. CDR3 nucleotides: TGTGCCAGCAGCTTGTACAGGGTGACGCAGCCCCAGCATTTT. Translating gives CASSLYRVTQPQHF.

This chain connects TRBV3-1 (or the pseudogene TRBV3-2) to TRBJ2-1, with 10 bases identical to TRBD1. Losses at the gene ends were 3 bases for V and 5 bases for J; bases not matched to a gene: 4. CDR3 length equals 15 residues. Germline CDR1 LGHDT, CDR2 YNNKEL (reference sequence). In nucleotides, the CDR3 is TGTGCCAGCAGCCATCGGGGGACAGGGGACAATGAGCAGTTCTTC. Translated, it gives CASSHRGTGDNEQFF.

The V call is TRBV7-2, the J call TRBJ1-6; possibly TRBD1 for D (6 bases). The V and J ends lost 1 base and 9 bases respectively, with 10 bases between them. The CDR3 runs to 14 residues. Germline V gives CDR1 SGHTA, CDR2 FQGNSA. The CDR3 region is CASSLDRAVSPLHF. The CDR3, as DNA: TGTGCCAGCAGCTTAGACAGGGCGGTTTCACCCCTCCACTTT.

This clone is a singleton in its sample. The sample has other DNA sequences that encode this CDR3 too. As DNA, the CDR3 is TGTGCCAGCAGTCCGACAGGCTACGAGCAGTACTTC. This codes for CASSPTGYEQYF. The V gene is TRBV27, the J gene TRBJ2-7; maybe TRBD1 (6 bases). Trimming took 5 bases from V and 3 from J, leaving 8 bases between them. Germline assignment: CDR1 MNHEY and CDR2 SMNVEV (reference sequence). The CDR3 is 12 amino acids.

Here the CDR3 reads CSVGQANEKLFF. The CDR3 DNA follows: TGCAGCGTTGGGCAGGCTAATGAAAAACTGTTTTTT. This sequence joins TRBV29-1 and TRBJ1-4; D not resolved. Between the trimmed V and J ends, which lost 4 bases and 3 bases, there was a span of 6 bases. The CDR3 extends over 12 amino acids. CDR1 SQVTM and CDR2 ANQGSEA come from the germline V gene.

CDR3 sequence (DNA): TGTGCCAGCAGCTTTTGGGACAGTCCCTCCTACGAGCAGTACTTC. Translating gives CASSFWDSPSYEQYF. V and J are TRBV7-9 and TRBJ2-7, with 7 positions matching TRBD1. The germline V gene encodes CDR1 SEHNR and CDR2 FQNEAQ (reference sequence). Trimming took 3 bases from V and 0 from J; bases not matched to a gene: 5. The CDR3 runs 15 residues.

The chain's CDR3 is CASAPAQADSPLHF. CDR3 nucleotides: TGTGCCAGCGCCCCGGCACAGGCGGATTCACCCCTCCACTTT. The rearrangement uses TRBV6-5 and TRBJ1-6; tentative D call: TRBD1 (5 bases). Germline-derived CDR1 and CDR2 are MNHEY and SVGAGI. The length of the CDR3 is 14 residues. With 8 bases removed from V and 8 bases from J, the gap between germline ends came to 16 bases.

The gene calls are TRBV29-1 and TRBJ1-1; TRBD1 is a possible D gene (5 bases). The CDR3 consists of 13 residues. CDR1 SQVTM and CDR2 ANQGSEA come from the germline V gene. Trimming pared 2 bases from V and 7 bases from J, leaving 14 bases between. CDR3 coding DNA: TGCAGCGTTGAATTGAGGTTCGGGGGTGAAGCTTTCTTT. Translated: CSVELRFGGEAFF.

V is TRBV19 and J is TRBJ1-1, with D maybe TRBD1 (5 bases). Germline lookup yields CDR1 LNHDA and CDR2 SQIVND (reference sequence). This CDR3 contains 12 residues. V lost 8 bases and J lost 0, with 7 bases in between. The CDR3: CASGGVNTEAFF. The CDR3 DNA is TGTGCCAGTGGAGGGGTGAACACTGAAGCTTTCTTT.

The CDR3 coding sequence is TGTGCCAGCTCACCAAGGCGGGGGACAGGGGGCGGTGAGCAGTACTTC. Translated, it gives CASSPRRGTGGGEQYF. The chain links TRBV18 to TRBJ2-7; 12 bases align to TRBD1. The ends lost 2 bases at V and 7 bases at J; junction bases unmatched: 9. This CDR3 has 16 residues. Germline assignment: CDR1 KGHSH and CDR2 LQKENI.

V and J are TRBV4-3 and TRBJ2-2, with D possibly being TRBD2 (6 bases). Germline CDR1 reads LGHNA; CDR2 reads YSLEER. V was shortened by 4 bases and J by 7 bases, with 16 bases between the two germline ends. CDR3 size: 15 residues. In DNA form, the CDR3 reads TGCGCCAGCAGCCCAACACTAGCAGTCGGCGGGGAGCTGTTTTTT. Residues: CASSPTLAVGGELFF.

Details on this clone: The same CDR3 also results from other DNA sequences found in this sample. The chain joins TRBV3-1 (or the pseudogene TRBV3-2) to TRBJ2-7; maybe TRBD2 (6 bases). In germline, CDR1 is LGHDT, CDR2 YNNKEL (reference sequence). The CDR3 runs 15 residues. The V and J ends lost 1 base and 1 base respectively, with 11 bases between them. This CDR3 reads CASSQAAGGSYEQYF. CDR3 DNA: TGTGCCAGCAGCCAAGCAGCGGGTGGGTCCTACGAGCAGTACTTC.

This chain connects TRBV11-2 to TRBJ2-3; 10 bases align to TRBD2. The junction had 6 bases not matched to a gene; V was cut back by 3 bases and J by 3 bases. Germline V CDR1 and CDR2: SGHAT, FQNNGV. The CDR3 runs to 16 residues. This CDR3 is CASSLGERGGTDTQYF. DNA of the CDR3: TGTGCCAGCAGCTTGGGAGAGCGGGGGGGGACAGATACGCAGTATTTT.